Many counts were recorded for the clone carrying this T cell receptor beta chain. The data are from a study of T cells in Graves' hyperthyroidism and ophthalmopathy. The CDR3 loop spans 16 amino acids. V was pared by 0 bases and J by 7 bases, with 12 bases of the junction left unmatched. The germline CDR1 and CDR2 sequences are SGDLS and YYNGEE. TCR beta CDR3 regions were amplified from RNA. In the first-round RT-PCR of the TCR CDR3, the HTBI primer set was used. TCRdb independently ran MiXCR on the multiplex PCR reads; one entry per CDR3 protein. The sample yields roughly 700,000 distinct CDR3 sequences, 11% to 15% seen once.

This sequence originates from a woman aged 18-29 years with Graves' hyperthyroidism. The rearrangement joins TRBV9 to TRBJ2-5; the match to TRBD1 covers 7 bases. The sequencing sample was made of blood. The CDR3 region is CASSVGGLGGRGTQYF. CDR3 DNA sequence: TGTGCCAGCAGCGTAGGGGGGCTAGGGGGCCGGGGGACCCAGTACTTC.